The 19 T cell receptor beta chains below were found in one sample sequenced in a study of CD8 T cells in ankylosing spondylitis (dated by TCRdb to the late 2010s). Overall study results and their limits: Blood from ankylosing spondylitis patients appeared to be characterized by a TCR beta motif made up of seven or eight highly homologous amino acid variants.

Receptor libraries were prepared by 5' RACE. The run used an Illumina HiSeq 2500. TCRdb applied fastp at Q25 and MiXCR to the public reads, then kept only in-frame beta chains. One record per CDR3 amino acid sequence lists the most common genes and DNA. This sample comprises about 420,000 distinct CDR3 sequences, 20% to 25% of them detected only once. The top ten clones comprise 16% of the sample. These receptors' antigens are unknown. The sample was blood, either unsorted or a sorted T cell fraction (not recorded which). The receptors here all came from a male donor with ankylosing spondylitis.

In DNA, the CDR3 is TGTGCCAGCAGCCAAGAGCTTCAAGAGACCCAGTACTTC. This codes for CASSQELQETQYF. The chain carries TRBV14 and TRBJ2-5; D remains unclear. Between the trimmed V and J ends, which lost 0 bases and 2 bases, there was a span of 4 bases. Germline lookup yields CDR1 SGHDN and CDR2 FVKESK. The CDR3 spans 13 residues.

This chain links TRBV20-1 with TRBJ2-1, with D perhaps TRBD1 or TRBD2 (5 bases each). This CDR3 comprises 15 residues. Per the germline V gene, CDR1 is DFQATT and CDR2 is SNEGSKA (reference sequence). V was trimmed by 4 bases and J by 2 bases, leaving 15 bases between them. The CDR3 nucleotides read TGCAGTGCTATTACCCCGGGACGGCCCTACAATGAGCAGTTCTTC. Protein sequence: CSAITPGRPYNEQFF.

The J gene is TRBJ1-1, the V gene TRBV30; no firm D call. V shed 2 bases and J shed 7 bases, with 11 bases lying between them. Germline V gene lookup returns CDR1 GTSNPN and CDR2 SVGIG (reference sequence). The CDR3 length is 12 residues. The CDR3 is CAWSYGIHEAFF. The CDR3 DNA sequence: TGTGCCTGGAGTTATGGAATCCATGAAGCTTTCTTT.

The chain joins TRBV30 to TRBJ2-3, with 8 bases identical to TRBD1. Per germline, CDR1 GTSNPN and CDR2 SVGIG (reference sequence). Trimming cost V 5 bases and J 4 bases; bases outside gene matches: 8. The CDR3 has 14 residues. The CDR3, as DNA: TGTGCCTGGGCGACAGGGGCATTTCCAGATACGCAGTATTTT. Amino acids: CAWATGAFPDTQYF.

This clonotype was observed many times. The chain couples TRBV5-1 to TRBJ2-2, with 10 nucleotides matching TRBD2. The CDR3 runs to 15 residues. J lost 7 bases, V lost 1 base, and 4 bases had no gene match. Germline lookup yields CDR1 SGHRS and CDR2 YFSETQ. CDR3 in amino acids: CASSLLAGDIGELFF. The CDR3 coding sequence is TGCGCCAGCAGCTTGCTAGCGGGAGACATCGGGGAGCTGTTTTTT.

This clonotype was detected many times. In DNA, the CDR3 is TGCAGTGCTAGACGGGACAGGGAACCCCTCACCCTCCACTTT. The encoded protein is CSARRDREPLTLHF. This chain links TRBV20-1 with TRBJ1-6; 9 nucleotides align to TRBD1. This CDR3 has 14 residues. J lost 14 bases, V lost 2 bases, and 10 bases had no gene match. Germline V CDR1 and CDR2: DFQATT, SNEGSKA (reference sequence).

This clonotype turned up a few times. The chain has TRBV5-1 and TRBJ1-5; 10 bases map to TRBD1. Germline lookup yields CDR1 SGHRS and CDR2 YFSETQ. V lost 3 bases and J lost 3; bases outside the gene matches: 3. This CDR3 is built from 15 residues. As DNA, the CDR3 is TGCGCCAGCAGCTCGGGACAGGGGTTCAATCAGCCCCAGCATTTT. Translated, it gives CASSSGQGFNQPQHF.

The V and J genes are TRBV19 and TRBJ2-3; 7 bases map to TRBD1. This CDR3 contains 15 residues. Germline V gene data show CDR1 as LNHDA and CDR2 as SQIVND (reference sequence). V lost 4 bases, J lost 0 bases, and 4 bases stayed unmatched. The CDR3 bases are TGTGCCAGTAGTACGGGACAGACTAGCACAGATACGCAGTATTTT. Translation: CASSTGQTSTDTQYF. The full variable domain, in which reference TRBV19 and TRBJ2-3 provide the parts outside the CDR3, is DGGITQSPKYLFRKEGQNVTLSCEQNLNHDAMYWYRQDPGQGLRLIYYSQIVNDFQKGDIAEGYSVSREKKESFPLTVTSAQKNPTAFYLCASSTGQTSTDTQYFGPGTRLTVL.

This clonotype was seen a handful of times. The chain uses TRBV5-1 and TRBJ1-3; TRBD1 might be the D (6 bases). Per germline, CDR1 SGHRS and CDR2 YFSETQ. Trimming shortened V by 7 bases and J by 0 bases, and 11 bases separated the two germline ends. The CDR3 spans 14 residues. The chain's CDR3 is CASRRQVSGNTIYF. The CDR3 DNA follows: TGCGCCAGCCGAAGACAGGTCTCTGGAAACACCATATATTTT. Based on the CDR3 plus reference TRBV5-1 and TRBJ1-3, the full variable domain is KAGVTQTPRYLIKTRGQQVTLSCSPISGHRSVSWYQQTPGQGLQFLFEYFSETQRNKGNFPGRFSGRQFSNSRSEMNVSTLELGDSALYLCASRRQVSGNTIYFGEGSWLTVV.

The rearrangement joins TRBV19 to TRBJ2-2; TRBD1 might be the D (6 bases). V dropped 4 bases and J dropped 6 bases, with 12 bases sitting between them. Germline V gene data show CDR1 as LNHDA and CDR2 as SQIVND (reference sequence). The CDR3 totals 14 residues. Here the CDR3 DNA reads TGTGCCAGTAGTAGCGGACAGCACGCCGGGGAGCTGTTTTTT. The encoded protein is CASSSGQHAGELFF.

The chain combines TRBV4-2 with TRBJ2-1; TRBD2 matches at 11 bases. V lost 0 bases and J lost 3; bases outside the gene matches: 4. CDR1 and CDR2 (germline): LGHNA, YNFKEQ. The CDR3 length is 17 residues. DNA for the CDR3: TGTGCCAGCAGCCAAGATACTAGCGGGAGCGACTACAATGAGCAGTTCTTC. It yields the protein CASSQDTSGSDYNEQFF.

The CDR3, as DNA: TGTGCCAGCAGCACTCGGACCATAATATACAATGAGCAGTTCTTC. Translation: CASSTRTIIYNEQFF. The chain recombines TRBV5-6 with TRBJ2-1; the D is unclear. The germline V and J ends were trimmed by 4 bases and 4 bases, with 15 bases remaining between them. The length of the CDR3 is 15 residues. The germline V gene encodes CDR1 SGHDT and CDR2 YYEEEE. The full variable domain, completed using reference TRBV5-6 and TRBJ2-1, is DAGVTQSPTHLIKTRGQQVTLRCSPKSGHDTVSWYQQALGQGPQFIFQYYEEEERQRGNFPDRFSGHQFPNYSSELNVNALLLGDSALYLCASSTRTIIYNEQFFGPGTRLTVL.

The chain combines TRBV10-3 with TRBJ2-2; 8 positions agree with TRBD2. Unmatched junction bases numbered 6, after V lost 8 bases and J lost 1 base. CDR1 and CDR2 (germline): ENHRY, SYGVKD. This CDR3 comprises 15 residues. The DNA of the CDR3 is TGTGCCATCGAAGCGGGAGCCGGGAACACCGGGGAGCTGTTTTTT. As protein: CAIEAGAGNTGELFF.

The chain has TRBV20-1 and TRBJ2-6; tentative D call: TRBD1 (5 bases). The germline gives CDR1 DFQATT, CDR2 SNEGSKA (reference sequence). The V end lost 1 base, the J end lost 1 base, and 14 bases lay between the germline ends. The CDR3 is 17 residues long. CDR3 sequence reads: CSARVRAGRSGANVLTF. The DNA of the CDR3 is TGCAGTGCTAGAGTCAGGGCTGGACGGTCTGGGGCCAACGTCCTGACTTTC.

In this sample, this clonotype turned up a few times. The rearrangement links TRBV20-1 to TRBJ2-7, with a tentative D call TRBD2 (6 bases). V was cut by 7 bases and J by 7 bases, with 20 bases left in between. Germline CDR1 is DFQATT and CDR2 is SNEGSKA (reference sequence). The CDR3 spans 13 residues. DNA for the CDR3: TGCAGTGTAGCGTCTAGCGAGTGGCGGGAGCAGTACTTC. This gives the protein CSVASSEWREQYF.

This clonotype was counted only a few times. The chain employs TRBV6-1 and TRBJ2-5; tentative D call: TRBD2 (6 bases). The V gene's germline CDR1 is MNHNS and CDR2 SASEGT. The V end was cut by 0 bases, the J end by 5 bases, with 7 bases between. The CDR3 has 13 residues. The CDR3 nucleotides are TGTGCCAGCAGTGAAGCAGGGAGGGAGACCCAGTACTTC. This gives the protein CASSEAGRETQYF.

This clonotype has a handful of counts. Here the CDR3 reads CASSVSSGNNEQFF. CDR3 in DNA: TGTGCCAGCAGCGTTTCTAGCGGGAACAATGAGCAGTTCTTC. The chain recombines TRBV7-2 with TRBJ2-1; 9 bases fit TRBD2. Germline V gives CDR1 SGHTA, CDR2 FQGNSA. The CDR3 runs 14 residues. The junction had 4 bases not matched to a gene; V was cut back by 5 bases and J by 5 bases.

This clonotype was counted at least ten times. The chain employs TRBV12-3 or TRBV12-4 and TRBJ2-7; 11 positions match TRBD1. V was pared by 5 bases and J by 4 bases, with 7 bases of the junction left unmatched. The CDR3 extends over 15 amino acids. CDR3 in amino acids: CASSPGTGGLYEQYF. Here the CDR3 DNA reads TGTGCCAGCAGTCCGGGGACAGGGGGTCTGTACGAGCAGTACTTC.

This clonotype was counted many times. For the CDR3, the DNA is TGTGCCAGCAGCTTGTCCGTGGCAGATACGCAGTATTTT. Translated, it gives CASSLSVADTQYF. The genes are TRBV5-6 and TRBJ2-3; unclear D gene. CDR1 SGHDT and CDR2 YYEEEE come from the germline V gene. V gave up 1 base and J gave up 4 bases, with 7 bases separating them. The CDR3 extends over 13 amino acids.